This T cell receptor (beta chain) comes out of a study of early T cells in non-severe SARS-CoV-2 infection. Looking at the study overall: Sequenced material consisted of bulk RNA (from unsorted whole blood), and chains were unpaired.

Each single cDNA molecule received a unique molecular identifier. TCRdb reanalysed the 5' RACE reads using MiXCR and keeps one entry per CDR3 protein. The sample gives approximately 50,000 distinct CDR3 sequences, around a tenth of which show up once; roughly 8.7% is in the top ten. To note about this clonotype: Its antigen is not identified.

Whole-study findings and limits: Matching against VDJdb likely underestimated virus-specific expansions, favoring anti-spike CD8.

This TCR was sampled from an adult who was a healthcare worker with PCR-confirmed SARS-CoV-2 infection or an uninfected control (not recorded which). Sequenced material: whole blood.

CDR3 region: CAIPGATPYNEQFF. The DNA for the CDR3 is TGTGCCATCCCGGGGGCAACCCCCTACAATGAGCAGTTCTTC. The V and J genes are TRBV11-2 and TRBJ2-1; D possibly matches TRBD1 or TRBD2 (6 bases each). Germline loops: CDR1 SGHAT, CDR2 FQNNGV. Trimming pared 10 bases from V and 2 bases from J, leaving 15 bases between. This CDR3 has 14 residues.